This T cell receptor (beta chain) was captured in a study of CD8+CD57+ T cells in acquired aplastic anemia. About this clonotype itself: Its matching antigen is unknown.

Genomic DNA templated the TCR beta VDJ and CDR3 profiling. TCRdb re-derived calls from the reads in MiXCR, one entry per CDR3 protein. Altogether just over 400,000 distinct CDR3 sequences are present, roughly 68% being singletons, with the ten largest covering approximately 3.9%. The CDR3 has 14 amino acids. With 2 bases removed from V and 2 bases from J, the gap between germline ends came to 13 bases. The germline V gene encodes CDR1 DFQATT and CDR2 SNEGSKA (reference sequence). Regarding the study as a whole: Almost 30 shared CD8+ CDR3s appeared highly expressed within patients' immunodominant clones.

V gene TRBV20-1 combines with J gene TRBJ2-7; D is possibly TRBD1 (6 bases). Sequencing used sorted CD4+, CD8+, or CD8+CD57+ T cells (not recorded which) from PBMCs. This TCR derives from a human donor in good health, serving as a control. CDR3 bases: TGCAGTGCTAGATACCCAGGGGCAGCCTACGAGCAGTACTTC. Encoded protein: CSARYPGAAYEQYF.